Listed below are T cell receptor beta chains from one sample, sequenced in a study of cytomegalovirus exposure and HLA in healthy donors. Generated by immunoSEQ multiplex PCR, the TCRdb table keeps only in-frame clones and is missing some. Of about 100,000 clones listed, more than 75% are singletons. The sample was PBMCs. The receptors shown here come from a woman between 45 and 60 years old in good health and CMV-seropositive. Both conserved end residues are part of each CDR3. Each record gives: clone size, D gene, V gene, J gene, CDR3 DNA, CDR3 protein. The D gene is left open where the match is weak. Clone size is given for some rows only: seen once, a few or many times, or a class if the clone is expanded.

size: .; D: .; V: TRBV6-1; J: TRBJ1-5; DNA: TGTGCCAGCCAGAGACAGATGTGGCAGCCCCAGCATTTT; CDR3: CASQRQMWQPQHF
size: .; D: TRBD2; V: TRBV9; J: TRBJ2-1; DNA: TGTGCCAGCAGCACTTCTAGCGGGAGCTACAATGAGCAGTTCTTC; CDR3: CASSTSSGSYNEQFF
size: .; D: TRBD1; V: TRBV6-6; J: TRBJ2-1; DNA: TGTGCCAGCAGTTACTCGGAGACAGGGGGCGTTCAGCAGTTCTTC; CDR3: CASSYSETGGVQQFF
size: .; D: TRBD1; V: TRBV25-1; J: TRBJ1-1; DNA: TGTGCCAGCATCGGTTCAGGGGGCGGGACTGAAGCTTTCTTT; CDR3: CASIGSGGGTEAFF
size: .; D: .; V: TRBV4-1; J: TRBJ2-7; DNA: TGCGCCAGCAGCCACTCGGGGGGCGCTTCCTACGAGCAGTACTTC; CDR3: CASSHSGGASYEQYF
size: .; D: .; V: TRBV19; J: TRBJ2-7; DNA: TGTGCCAGTAGTATGGCCCGCGGACATACCTACGAGCAGTACTTC; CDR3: CASSMARGHTYEQYF
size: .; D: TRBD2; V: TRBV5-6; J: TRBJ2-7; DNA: TGTGCCAGCAGCACTGGGACTAGCGGGAGGGGGGAGTACGAGCAGTACTTC; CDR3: CASSTGTSGRGEYEQYF
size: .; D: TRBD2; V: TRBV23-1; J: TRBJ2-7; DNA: TGCGCCAGCAGCCACCCTCGCCGACTAGCGAAAGGCTACGAGCAGTACTTC; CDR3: CASSHPRRLAKGYEQYF
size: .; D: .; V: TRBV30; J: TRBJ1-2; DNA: TGTGCCTGGAGTGTAAATGCGGGCTACACCTTC; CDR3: CAWSVNAGYTF
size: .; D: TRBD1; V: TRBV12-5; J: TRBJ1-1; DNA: TGTGCTAGTGGTTTGGTATTGACAGGGATCATGAACACTGAAGCTTTCTTT; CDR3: CASGLVLTGIMNTEAFF
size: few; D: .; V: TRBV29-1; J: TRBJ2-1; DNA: TGCAGCGTGCCCTATACAGAATACAATGAGCAGTTCTTC; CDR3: CSVPYTEYNEQFF
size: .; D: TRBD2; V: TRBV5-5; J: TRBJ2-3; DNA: TGTGCCAGCAGCCTGGTGTGGCTAGCGGGACCCACAGATACGCAGTATTTT; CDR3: CASSLVWLAGPTDTQYF
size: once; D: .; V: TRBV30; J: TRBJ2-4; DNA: TGTGCCTGGACAGATTTAGCCAAAAACATTCAGTACTTC; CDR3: CAWTDLAKNIQYF
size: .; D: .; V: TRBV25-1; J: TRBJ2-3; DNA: TGTGCCAGCAGTACGTTAGCGTCCTCTAGCACAGATACGCAGTATTTT; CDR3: CASSTLASSSTDTQYF
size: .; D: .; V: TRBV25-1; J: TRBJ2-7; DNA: TGTGCCAGCAGTGATCGCAGGGCGGGGGAGCAGTACTTC; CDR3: CASSDRRAGEQYF
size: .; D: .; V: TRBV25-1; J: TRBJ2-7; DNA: TGTGCCAGCAGTAGAATCGGGGGAGCCTACGAGCAGTACTTC; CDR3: CASSRIGGAYEQYF